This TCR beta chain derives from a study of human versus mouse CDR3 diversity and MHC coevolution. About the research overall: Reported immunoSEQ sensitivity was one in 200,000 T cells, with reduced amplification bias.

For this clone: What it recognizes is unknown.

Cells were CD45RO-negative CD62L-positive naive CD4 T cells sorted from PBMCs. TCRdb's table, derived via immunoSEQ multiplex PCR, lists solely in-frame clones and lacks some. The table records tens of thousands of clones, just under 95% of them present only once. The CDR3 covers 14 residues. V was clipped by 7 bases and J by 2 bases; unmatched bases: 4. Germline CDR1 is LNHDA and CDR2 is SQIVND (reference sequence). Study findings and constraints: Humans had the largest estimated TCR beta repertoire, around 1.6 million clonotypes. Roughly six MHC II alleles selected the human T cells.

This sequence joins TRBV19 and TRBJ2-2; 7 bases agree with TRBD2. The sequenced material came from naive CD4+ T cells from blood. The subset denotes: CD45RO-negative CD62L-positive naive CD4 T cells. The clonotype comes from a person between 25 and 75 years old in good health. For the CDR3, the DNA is TGTGCCAGTACGGGCGGGGGTAACACCGGGGAGCTGTTTTTT. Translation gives CASTGGGNTGELFF.